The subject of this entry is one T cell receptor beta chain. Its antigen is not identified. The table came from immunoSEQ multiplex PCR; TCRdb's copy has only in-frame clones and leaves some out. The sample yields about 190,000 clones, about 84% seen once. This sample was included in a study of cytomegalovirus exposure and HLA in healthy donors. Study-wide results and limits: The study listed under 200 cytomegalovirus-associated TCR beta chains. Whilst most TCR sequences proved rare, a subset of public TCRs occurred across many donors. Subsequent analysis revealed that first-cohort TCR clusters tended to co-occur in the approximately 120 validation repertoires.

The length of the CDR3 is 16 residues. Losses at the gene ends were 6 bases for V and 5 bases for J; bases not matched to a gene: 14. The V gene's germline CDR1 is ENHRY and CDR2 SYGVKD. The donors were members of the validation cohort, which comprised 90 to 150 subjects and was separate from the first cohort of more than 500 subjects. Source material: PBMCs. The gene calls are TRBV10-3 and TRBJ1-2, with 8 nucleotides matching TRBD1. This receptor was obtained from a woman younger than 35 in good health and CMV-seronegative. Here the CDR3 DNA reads TGTGCCATCAGCAAAACCGCCCCGGACAGGGAATATGGCTACACCTTC. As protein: CAISKTAPDREYGYTF.